This T cell receptor beta chain was sequenced in a study of blood T cells in healthy people across ages. The CDR3 contains 15 residues. V lost 1 base and J lost 1, with 8 bases in between. With a J-beta primer mix and a sample-barcoded 5' primer, a second PCR ran about 7 to 12 cycles. A template-switch adaptor that had 12 random nucleotides put a tag on each cDNA molecule. TCRdb reprocessed the 5' RACE reads with MiXCR, giving one entry per CDR3 protein. The data contain hundreds of thousands of distinct CDR3 sequences, approximately 50% of them singletons. Study findings and constraints: When one million T cells were used, diversity estimates were thought to be underestimates. CMV status of donors was not determined, possibly confounding expanded clonotype changes.

Regarding this clonotype: The antigen is unknown.

This clonotype was sampled from a woman aged 55-75 years in good health. The chain links TRBV12-3 or TRBV12-4 to TRBJ2-4; tentatively, D is TRBD1 (6 bases). Input material: blood. The CDR3 DNA reads as TGTGCCAGCAGTTTAGGGCAGGGGGCCAAAAACATTCAGTACTTC. Its protein product is CASSLGQGAKNIQYF.